The entry below gives a single T cell receptor beta chain sequence along with its context. The CDR3 sequence is 15 residues long. Trimming left V 0 bases short and J 1 base short, with 10 bases between. Germline V CDR1 and CDR2: SGHRS, YFSETQ. The source of the sample is a study of blood T cell repertoires in COVID-19. As for the study in general: The analysed material was cDNA or gDNA that came from T cells, B-cell-depleted T cells, or PBMCs.

Only in-frame clones appear in the TCRdb table, and some are missing; sequencing was by immunoSEQ multiplex PCR. The sample yields 120,000 to 150,000 clones, around nine tenths seen once. Participants were aged roughly 18 to 90 years from more than 20 US areas. Cohort allocation depended upon clinical history that participants reported. V and J are TRBV5-1 and TRBJ1-1, with a weak D call TRBD1 (6 bases). The sequence derives from a woman aged 25 to 39 with acute COVID-19. Sequenced: PBMCs or T cells enriched from blood (not recorded which). The DNA for the CDR3 is TGCGCCAGCAGCTTGGAGGGACACGGGAACACTGAAGCTTTCTTT. Translated, it gives CASSLEGHGNTEAFF. The full variable domain, with the rest looked up from reference TRBV5-1 and TRBJ1-1, is KAGVTQTPRYLIKTRGQQVTLSCSPISGHRSVSWYQQTPGQGLQFLFEYFSETQRNKGNFPGRFSGRQFSNSRSEMNVSTLELGDSALYLCASSLEGHGNTEAFFGQGTRLTVV.